Shown below are 25 T cell receptor beta chains from a single sample sequenced in a study of blood T cell repertoires in COVID-19. This table comes from immunoSEQ multiplex PCR, and its TCRdb copy is limited to in-frame clones, with some not included. This table has 280,000 or so clones, nearly 90% appearing once. The sequenced sample was PBMCs or T cells enriched from blood (not recorded which). Source of these receptors: a woman younger than 35 with acute COVID-19.

The chain couples TRBV27 to TRBJ1-2, with a tentative D call TRBD1 (6 bases). CDR3 length equals 16 residues. From germline, CDR1 is MNHEY and CDR2 SMNVEV (reference sequence). Trimming removed 1 base from V and 5 bases from J, with 17 bases in between. The CDR3 loop reads CASSLYGAGARYGYTF. CDR3 sequence (DNA): TGTGCCAGCAGTTTATACGGTGCGGGGGCCAGGTATGGCTACACCTTC.

This chain uses TRBV11-2 with TRBJ1-2; TRBD1 aligns across 7 bases. The CDR3 is made up of 17 amino acids. Trimming at V came to 2 bases and at J to 4 bases, leaving 13 bases not matched to a gene. Germline loops: CDR1 SGHAT, CDR2 FQNNGV. The CDR3 sequence is CASSLPRQGIIFYGYTF. The CDR3 DNA sequence: TGTGCCAGCAGCTTACCTAGACAGGGAATCATCTTCTATGGCTACACCTTC.

The J gene is TRBJ2-7, the V gene TRBV7-8; TRBD2 is a possible D gene (6 bases). The CDR3 is 15 residues long. Trimming cost V 5 bases and J 3 bases, with 17 bases left between them. Germline V gene sequence: CDR1 SGHVS, CDR2 FQNEAQ. The CDR3 spells CASSPREKGNYEQYF. CDR3 nucleotide sequence: TGTGCCAGCAGCCCACGGGAGAAAGGGAACTACGAGCAGTACTTC.

This clone was seen only a few times. The rearrangement links TRBV9 to TRBJ2-3; D might be TRBD2 (6 bases). Germline V gene lookup returns CDR1 SGDLS and CDR2 YYNGEE. Deletions cut 1 base from V and 0 bases from J, with 9 bases between. This CDR3 has 15 residues. The CDR3 bases are TGTGCCAGCAGCGTACGAGGGACTAGCACAGATACGCAGTATTTT. Its translation is CASSVRGTSTDTQYF. Supplemented by reference TRBV9 and TRBJ2-3, the full variable domain reads DSGVTQTPKHLITATGQRVTLRCSPRSGDLSVYWYQQSLDQGLQFLIQYYNGEERAKGNILERFSAQQFPDLHSELNLSSLELGDSALYFCASSVRGTSTDTQYFGPGTRLTVL.

This clone was seen a handful of times. The chain uses TRBV27 and TRBJ1-2, with D maybe TRBD1 (5 bases). This CDR3 spans 13 amino acids. Trimming took off 2 bases at V and 3 bases at J, with 7 bases between the two ends. From germline, CDR1 is MNHEY and CDR2 SMNVEV (reference sequence). The CDR3 DNA reads as TGTGCCAGCAGTTTACAGGGCTACTATGGCTACACCTTC. It encodes CASSLQGYYGYTF.

The chain carries TRBV5-5 and TRBJ1-2, with 9 positions matching TRBD1. Germline V gene sequence: CDR1 SGHKS, CDR2 YYEKEE (reference sequence). V gave up 0 bases and J gave up 2 bases; unmatched junction bases: 5. The CDR3 has 16 amino acids. CDR3: CASSLVGTGHNYGYTF. DNA for the CDR3: TGTGCCAGCAGCTTGGTGGGGACAGGGCACAACTATGGCTACACCTTC.

This clone has only one observation. The chain is built from TRBV2 and TRBJ1-1, with D possibly being TRBD1 (5 bases). Germline loops: CDR1 SNHLY, CDR2 FYNNEI. The ends were cut back, 8 bases at V and 8 bases at J, with 9 bases in the middle. This CDR3 has 10 amino acids. DNA for the CDR3: TGTGCCAGCGGGGCGATCGAAGCTTTCTTT. This translates into CASGAIEAFF.

The count of this clone is one. The rearrangement links TRBV27 to TRBJ2-1; a weak D match, TRBD1 (6 bases). From germline, CDR1 is MNHEY and CDR2 SMNVEV (reference sequence). The CDR3 has 14 residues. V dropped 6 bases and J dropped 2 bases, with 11 bases sitting between them. This CDR3 is CASRQGFTYNEQFF. The CDR3 nucleotides read TGTGCCAGCAGACAGGGCTTTACCTACAATGAGCAGTTCTTC.

This chain joins TRBV3-1 (or the pseudogene TRBV3-2) and TRBJ2-7; no clear D. The CDR3 has 15 residues. V gave up 0 bases and J gave up 3 bases, with 12 bases separating them. The V gene's germline CDR1 is LGHDT and CDR2 YNNKEL (reference sequence). The CDR3 DNA reads as TGTGCCAGCAGCCAAGATAACTCACCCCTCTACGAGCAGTACTTC. Its translation is CASSQDNSPLYEQYF.

For the CDR3, the DNA is TGTGCCAGCAGCTTGCGATTCACTAGCACAGATACGCAGTATTTT. It translates to CASSLRFTSTDTQYF. The gene calls are TRBV7-2 and TRBJ2-3; D gene uncertain. This CDR3 contains 15 residues. Germline CDR1 and CDR2: SGHTA and FQGNSA. V was cut by 3 bases and J by 0 bases, with 10 bases left in between.

DNA of the CDR3: TGTGCCAGCAGCGCCAACACAGGGGGGGCGGAGACCCAGTACTTC. This translates into CASSANTGGAETQYF. V gene TRBV9 combines with J gene TRBJ2-5; a weak D match, TRBD1 (8 bases). There are 15 residues in the CDR3. V dropped 3 bases and J dropped 5 bases, with 17 bases sitting between them. Germline assignment: CDR1 SGDLS and CDR2 YYNGEE.

V and J are TRBV18 and TRBJ2-7; TRBD2 aligns across 10 bases. J lost 8 bases, V lost 2 bases, and 12 bases had no gene match. Germline V gene data show CDR1 as KGHSH and CDR2 as LQKENI. The CDR3 spans 16 residues. The DNA of the CDR3 is TGTGCCAGCTCACCATGGGGGCAGGTAGCGGGAGGCCAGCAGTACTTC. It codes for CASSPWGQVAGGQQYF.

The V and J genes are TRBV7-2 and TRBJ1-1, with 8 bases identical to TRBD1. Germline V gene data show CDR1 as SGHTA and CDR2 as FQGNSA. This CDR3 is 15 amino acids long. The trim removed 5 bases at V and 1 base at J, leaving 6 bases unmatched. Here the CDR3 DNA reads TGTGCCAGCAGCACTCGACAGGGGAAGAACACTGAAGCTTTCTTT. Its protein product is CASSTRQGKNTEAFF.

The chain carries TRBV24-1 and TRBJ2-1; 11 nucleotides match TRBD2. V gave up 5 bases and J gave up 6 bases; unmatched junction bases: 8. This CDR3 is built from 16 residues. Germline lookup yields CDR1 KGHDR and CDR2 SFDVKD. This chain's CDR3 is CATSGTTSGSRNEQFF. The CDR3 DNA reads TGTGCCACCAGTGGAACAACTAGCGGGAGTCGCAATGAGCAGTTCTTC.

The rearrangement uses TRBV4-1 and TRBJ2-1, with D tentatively TRBD2 (5 bases). Between the trimmed V and J ends, which lost 0 bases and 8 bases, there was a span of 17 bases. The CDR3 spans 16 residues. Germline V gene sequence: CDR1 MGHRA, CDR2 YSYEKL. CDR3 sequence: CASSQDGQRRRDEQFF. CDR3 nucleotide sequence: TGCGCCAGCAGCCAAGATGGCCAGCGGAGAAGGGATGAGCAGTTCTTC.

The chain joins TRBV18 to TRBJ1-2; 7 positions match TRBD1. V shed 0 bases, J shed 7 bases, and the junction held 2 bases outside the gene matches. Germline CDR1 and CDR2: KGHSH and LQKENI. This CDR3 region has 13 residues. The CDR3 DNA reads TGTGCCAGCTCACCACCAACAGGGGCTGGCTACACCTTC. Amino acids: CASSPPTGAGYTF.

This rearrangement joins TRBV5-1 to TRBJ1-1; D remains unclear. The CDR3 has 14 amino acids. The germline CDR1 and CDR2 sequences are SGHRS and YFSETQ. Trimming removed 4 bases from V and 4 bases from J, with 14 bases in between. CDR3 residues: CASSTTILGTEAFF. CDR3 coding DNA: TGCGCCAGCAGCACGACTATCTTGGGCACTGAAGCTTTCTTT.

As regards this clone: Given a much more abundant clone one base away, this may be a read error. The same CDR3 is also encoded by other DNA sequences in this sample. The rearrangement uses TRBV10-1 and TRBJ2-7; D gene unclear. In germline, CDR1 is WNHNN, CDR2 SYGVQD (reference sequence). The V end lost 3 bases, the J end lost 6 bases, and 6 bases lay between the germline ends. The CDR3 has 11 residues. The CDR3 spells CASSDESEQYF. DNA for the CDR3: TGCGCCAGCAGTGACGAGTCCGAGCAGTACTTC.

The J gene is TRBJ1-6, the V gene TRBV15; D remains ambiguous. Trimming stripped 1 base from V and 4 bases from J, with 5 bases between. The CDR3 loop spans 14 amino acids. Germline V gene data show CDR1 as LNHNV and CDR2 as YYDKDF (reference sequence). Here the CDR3 reads CATSRVEYNSPLHF. CDR3 bases: TGTGCCACCAGCAGAGTCGAGTATAATTCACCCCTCCACTTT.

This chain links TRBV20-1 with TRBJ1-1; TRBD1 might be the D (5 bases). The CDR3 has 12 amino acids. With 3 bases removed from V and 8 bases from J, the gap between germline ends came to 13 bases. Germline CDR1 DFQATT, CDR2 SNEGSKA (reference sequence). The CDR3 DNA sequence: TGCAGTGCTAGTCGCGGGACGCAAGAAGCTTTCTTT. Protein: CSASRGTQEAFF.

The chain joins TRBV20-1 to TRBJ2-5; 8 bases are a match to TRBD2. From germline, CDR1 is DFQATT and CDR2 SNEGSKA (reference sequence). V lost 3 bases and J lost 5; bases outside the gene matches: 17. There are 17 residues in the CDR3. The CDR3 reads CSASGYIISGSSETQYF. The DNA for the CDR3 is TGCAGTGCTAGTGGCTACATTATCAGCGGGAGCAGTGAGACCCAGTACTTC.

This clone was detected once. V gene TRBV7-2 combines with J gene TRBJ1-1, with D unclear. This CDR3 comprises 14 residues. Germline values: CDR1 SGHTA, CDR2 FQGNSA. With 2 bases removed from V and 6 bases from J, the gap between germline ends came to 13 bases. DNA for the CDR3: TGTGCCAGCAGCTTAATCACAGCCACCGCTGAAGCTTTCTTT. Translation: CASSLITATAEAFF.

V and J are TRBV5-1 and TRBJ1-2, with D maybe TRBD1 (5 bases). The V gene lost 1 base and the J gene lost 2 bases, with 12 bases spanning the gap. The CDR3 totals 15 residues. The germline CDR1 and CDR2 sequences are SGHRS and YFSETQ. CDR3 residues: CASSLTPQENYGYTF. The CDR3, as DNA: TGCGCCAGCAGCTTGACCCCACAGGAGAACTATGGCTACACCTTC.

The gene calls are TRBV11-2 and TRBJ1-4; 7 nucleotides align to TRBD1. V was pared by 0 bases and J by 4 bases, with 2 bases of the junction left unmatched. From germline, CDR1 is SGHAT and CDR2 FQNNGV. This CDR3 is built from 15 residues. The CDR3 region is CASSLDGTDNEKLFF. DNA of the CDR3: TGTGCCAGCAGCTTAGATGGGACAGATAATGAAAAACTGTTTTTT.

The J gene is TRBJ2-3, the V gene TRBV5-1, with 8 bases identical to TRBD2. This CDR3 is built from 15 residues. The V gene end was trimmed by 6 bases and the J gene end by 2 bases; junction bases not matched to a gene: 8. CDR1 SGHRS and CDR2 YFSETQ come from the germline V gene. CDR3 sequence: CASTPAGAPTDTQYF. The DNA of the CDR3 is TGCGCCAGCACCCCAGCGGGAGCCCCCACAGATACGCAGTATTTT.